A single sample is the source of the 13 T cell receptor beta chains below, sequenced in a study of early T cells in non-severe SARS-CoV-2 infection. TCRdb called the 5' RACE reads again in MiXCR, with one record for every CDR3 protein. The table includes 65,000 to 85,000 distinct CDR3 sequences, roughly 12% detected once. Sequencing was carried out using whole blood. The receptors were sampled from an adult who was a healthcare worker with PCR-confirmed SARS-CoV-2 infection or an uninfected control (not recorded which).

This clonotype turned up a few times. V gene TRBV12-3 or TRBV12-4 combines with J gene TRBJ2-1, with 10 bases aligning to TRBD2. This CDR3 region has 13 residues. Germline trimming cut 6 bases from V and 8 bases from J; bases unmatched to any gene: 4. CDR3 DNA: TGTGCCAGCAGACCGCTAGCGGGAGATGAGCAGTTCTTC. This encodes CASRPLAGDEQFF.

This clonotype has only a few counts. The rearrangement uses TRBV2 and TRBJ2-1; a possible D gene is TRBD1 (6 bases). The CDR3 spans 14 residues. V was trimmed by 6 bases and J by 9 bases, leaving 18 bases between them. The germline gives CDR1 SNHLY, CDR2 FYNNEI. The chain's CDR3 is CASSYGTSGGEQFF. In DNA form, the CDR3 reads TGTGCCAGCAGCTACGGGACATCCGGCGGTGAGCAGTTCTTC.

The chain is built from TRBV18 and TRBJ2-3, with 7 bases matching TRBD1. The CDR3 length is 15 residues. CDR1 is KGHSH, CDR2 LQKENI, per germline. V dropped 0 bases and J dropped 7; count of bases not matched to a gene: 7. This CDR3 is CASSPPSQGLNTQYF. DNA of the CDR3: TGTGCCAGCTCACCACCCTCACAGGGGCTAAATACGCAGTATTTT.

The chain employs TRBV27 and TRBJ2-1, with TRBD1 matching 8 bases. The V gene end was trimmed by 3 bases and the J gene end by 10 bases; junction bases not matched to a gene: 2. The CDR3 contains 12 residues. Germline V CDR1 and CDR2: MNHEY, SMNVEV (reference sequence). CDR3 region: CASSFRDREQFF. In DNA, the CDR3 is TGTGCCAGCAGTTTCCGGGACAGGGAGCAGTTCTTC.

This clonotype has a handful of counts. V is TRBV20-1 and J is TRBJ1-1, with D possibly matching TRBD1 (6 bases). Germline CDR1 DFQATT, CDR2 SNEGSKA (reference sequence). Trimming took 6 bases from V and 2 from J, leaving 16 bases between them. This CDR3 spans 14 amino acids. CDR3 coding DNA: TGCAGTGCCGAAACGGACAGAACCAACACTGAAGCTTTCTTT. As protein: CSAETDRTNTEAFF.

This rearrangement joins TRBV28 to TRBJ1-1, with D uncertain. Trimming removed 6 bases from V and 5 bases from J, with 7 bases in between. Germline CDR1 reads MDHEN; CDR2 reads SYDVKM. This CDR3 region has 11 residues. The CDR3 sequence is CASRILTEAFF. The CDR3, as DNA: TGTGCCAGCAGAATCCTGACTGAAGCTTTCTTT.

The V call is TRBV20-1, the J call TRBJ2-3; 10 bases are shared with TRBD2. The V gene end was trimmed by 3 bases and the J gene end by 3 bases; junction bases not matched to a gene: 6. Germline CDR1 DFQATT, CDR2 SNEGSKA (reference sequence). This CDR3 region has 15 residues. CDR3 in amino acids: CSASEASGSTDTQYF. The CDR3 coding sequence is TGCAGTGCTAGCGAGGCTAGCGGGAGTACAGATACGCAGTATTTT.

This chain links TRBV20-1 with TRBJ2-7, with TRBD1 matching over 10 bases. From germline, CDR1 is DFQATT and CDR2 SNEGSKA (reference sequence). CDR3 length equals 15 residues. V lost 0 bases and J lost 3; bases outside the gene matches: 5. CDR3 in DNA: TGCAGTGCTAGAGATAGGGACAGGGGACGCTACGAGCAGTACTTC. Translated, it gives CSARDRDRGRYEQYF.

At least ten counts were recorded for this clonotype. V gene TRBV10-3 combines with J gene TRBJ2-3; unclear D gene. The CDR3 runs to 16 residues. Deletions cut 5 bases from V and 0 bases from J, with 15 bases between. CDR1 and CDR2 from the germline V gene are ENHRY and SYGVKD. The CDR3 DNA reads as TGTGCCATCAGTTTAGCCAGTCGCGACAGCACAGATACGCAGTATTTT. This sequence encodes CAISLASRDSTDTQYF.

The chain combines TRBV2 with TRBJ2-7; D is uncertain. The CDR3 loop spans 15 amino acids. Germline CDR1 and CDR2: SNHLY and FYNNEI. V lost 1 base, J lost 0 bases, and 10 bases lay in between. The CDR3 nucleotides are TGTGCCAGCAGTGAAGGGGCGGCAAGCTCCTACGAGCAGTACTTC. Translation gives CASSEGAASSYEQYF. Full variable domain (remainder filled in from reference TRBV2 and TRBJ2-7): EPEVTQTPSHQVTQMGQEVILRCVPISNHLYFYWYRQILGQKVEFLVSFYNNEISEKSEIFDDQFSVERPDGSNFTLKIRSTKLEDSAMYFCASSEGAASSYEQYFGPGTRLTVT.

This clonotype was detected only a few times. The rearrangement uses TRBV3-1 and TRBJ1-1; D not resolved. Germline lookup yields CDR1 LGHDT and CDR2 YNNKEL (reference sequence). V was pared by 1 base and J by 1 base, with 7 bases between. There are 14 residues in the CDR3. CDR3 loop: CASSQVSWNTEAFF. CDR3 nucleotides: TGTGCCAGCAGCCAAGTCAGCTGGAACACTGAAGCTTTCTTT.

The chain carries TRBV2 and TRBJ1-4; TRBD1 matches at 7 bases. This CDR3 is 14 amino acids long. Germline assignment: CDR1 SNHLY and CDR2 FYNNEI. The ends lost 6 bases at V and 3 bases at J; junction bases unmatched: 4. This chain's CDR3 is CASRKGQSNEKLFF. Written as DNA, the CDR3 is TGTGCCAGCAGGAAGGGACAGTCTAATGAAAAACTGTTTTTT.

This clonotype was recorded many times. V gene TRBV6-5 combines with J gene TRBJ2-3; 8 bases align to TRBD1. From germline, CDR1 is MNHEY and CDR2 SVGAGI. V gave up 4 bases and J gave up 2 bases; unmatched junction bases: 5. The CDR3 consists of 15 residues. The CDR3 is CASSSGQGITDTQYF. DNA of the CDR3: TGTGCCAGCAGTTCTGGACAGGGCATCACAGATACGCAGTATTTT.